The clone carrying this TCR beta chain was seen more than once but under ten times. The assay was immunoSEQ multiplex PCR, and TCRdb's table has in-frame clones only and misses some. Of 300,000 to 400,000 clones in the sample, about 87% were seen once. The V segment lost 2 bases and the J segment 7 bases; nucleotides outside the gene matches: 6. This CDR3 contains 14 residues. Germline CDR1 is SGHNT and CDR2 is YYREEE (reference sequence). The data derive from a study of blood T cell repertoires in COVID-19. Turning to the study itself: Material from acute and convalescent COVID-19 was sourced from the United States, Italy and Spain. The analysed material was cDNA or gDNA that came from T cells, B-cell-depleted T cells, or PBMCs.

Seattle-derived patients entered the study during active infection and were followed longitudinally. This TCR was sampled from a woman between 50 and 59 years old with COVID-19, enrolled during active disease. The J gene is TRBJ1-2, the V gene TRBV5-4; TRBD1 agrees at 9 bases. Source material: peripheral blood. The CDR3 sequence: CASSLTGGPIGYTF. CDR3 DNA: TGTGCCAGCAGCTTAACAGGGGGCCCTATTGGCTACACCTTC.